This T cell receptor (beta chain) was documented in a study of a mutant IDH1 vaccine in newly diagnosed glioma. Study-level background: The first vaccination came 4-6 weeks after radiotherapy alone, or with temozolomide cycles. It was radiotherapy, temozolomide, or both that patients received previously, with most receiving both.

Comments on this clone: As yet, its antigen is unknown.

The germline V and J ends were trimmed by 5 bases and 0 bases, with 3 bases remaining between them. Germline V gives CDR1 SGHVS, CDR2 FQNEAQ. The CDR3 totals 12 residues. Whole-study results and caveats: Immune responses induced by the vaccine were seen in roughly 93% of patients, spanning multiple MHC alleles.

Noted time point: week 5, during vaccination. All doses held 300 ug of mutant IDH1 20-mer peptide, with topical imiquimod. Assay used: immunoSEQ multiplex PCR; TCRdb lists only in-frame clones, some missing. The sample gives 23,000 or so clones, approximately 80% of which show up once; about 9.4% is in the top ten. This clonotype was sampled from a man aged 35 to 55 with glioma. Here the sequenced sample was PBMCs, taken from a glioma patient whose treatment included an IDH1 peptide vaccine. The chain joins TRBV7-8 to TRBJ2-3; the D is unclear. The CDR3 coding sequence is TGTGCCAGCAGCCCAAGCACAGATACGCAGTATTTT. This gives the protein CASSPSTDTQYF.